This entry features one TCR beta chain sequence. Its antigen is undetermined. The PCR employed 60 Vbeta primers together with 13 Jbeta primers. Data came from immunoSEQ multiplex PCR; TCRdb stores just in-frame clones and leaves some out. Among under 200,000 clones listed, 70% to 80% were seen once. The data are from a study of cytomegalovirus exposure and HLA in healthy donors. Study results and limitations: Later, TCR association rates were found to vary by HLA locus, highest for DRB1 and lowest for HLA-C.

The V end was cut by 4 bases, the J end by 7 bases, with 14 bases between. This CDR3 contains 14 residues. CDR1 and CDR2 from the germline V gene are SGHAT and FQDESV (reference sequence). This receptor was obtained from a woman aged 40 to 50 in good health and CMV-seronegative. This chain uses TRBV11-1 with TRBJ2-1; possibly TRBD1 for D (6 bases). Sequencing was performed on PBMCs. In DNA, the CDR3 is TGTGCCAGCAGCTCCTTGATCAGGGGAAATGAGCAGTTCTTC. Translating it yields CASSSLIRGNEQFF.